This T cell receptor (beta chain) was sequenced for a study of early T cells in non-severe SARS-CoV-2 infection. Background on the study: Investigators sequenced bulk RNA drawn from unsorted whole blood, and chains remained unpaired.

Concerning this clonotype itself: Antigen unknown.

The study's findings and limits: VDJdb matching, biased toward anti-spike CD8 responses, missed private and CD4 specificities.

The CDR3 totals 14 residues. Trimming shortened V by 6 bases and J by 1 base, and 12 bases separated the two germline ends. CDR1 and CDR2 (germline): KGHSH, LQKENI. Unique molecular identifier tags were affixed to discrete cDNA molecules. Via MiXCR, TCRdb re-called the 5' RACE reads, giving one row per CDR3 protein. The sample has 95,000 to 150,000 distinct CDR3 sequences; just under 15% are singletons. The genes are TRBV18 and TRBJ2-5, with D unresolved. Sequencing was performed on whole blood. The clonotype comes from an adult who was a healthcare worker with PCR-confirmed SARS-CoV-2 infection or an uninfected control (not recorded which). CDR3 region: CASSAGDAQETQYF. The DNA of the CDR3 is TGTGCCAGCTCCGCCGGCGACGCCCAAGAGACCCAGTACTTC.